This T cell receptor (beta chain) was captured by sequencing in a study of T cells after yellow fever vaccination. Findings and limits, study-wide: Contamination by abundant bulk-population clonotypes could be present in FACS-sorted repertoires. After the booster, roughly 96% of CD4 and 88% of CD8 primary-response clones were re-detected. The CD4 and CD8 compartments had a small share of their clonotypes in common.

This CDR3 comprises 17 residues. V dropped 11 bases and J dropped 3; count of bases not matched to a gene: 19. The germline gives CDR1 LGHDT, CDR2 YNNKEL (reference sequence). Template switching with 5'RACE generated the TCR cDNA and added a universal primer site and UMIs. Each CDR3 protein is one row after TCRdb ran MiXCR on the 5' RACE reads. The sample holds approximately 580,000 distinct CDR3 sequences, 17% seen once. About this clonotype itself: The antigen remains undetermined.

The sample consisted of PBMCs, taken 5 to 6 days after the first yellow fever vaccination. This TCR was sampled from a man between 18 and 35 years old who received the YFV17D yellow fever vaccine. The chain couples TRBV3-1 to TRBJ2-7, with 10 positions matching TRBD1. Here the CDR3 reads CADTLKAAGTGDYEQYF. The CDR3 region has the DNA TGTGCCGACACCCTAAAGGCCGCCGGGACAGGGGACTACGAGCAGTACTTC.